The clone carrying this TCR beta chain was seen ten or more times. Its target is unknown. This specimen comes from a study of regulatory T cells in long-lasting Graves disease. Points from the study as a whole: Favoring TRBV28, TRBJ1-2 and TRBJ2-5 was a feature seen in persistent disease.

Relying on iRepertoire HTBI primers and Arm-PCR of CDR3 regions, the team built TCR beta libraries. TCRdb used MiXCR to reprocess the multiplex PCR reads, holding one entry per CDR3 protein. Of 400,000 to 500,000 distinct CDR3 sequences in the sample, about 14% were seen once. Sample time point: newly diagnosed GD, antithyroid drugs for less than 3 months. Researchers made the TCR library from RNA that was extracted from PBMCs. CDR1 and CDR2 from the germline V gene are SGHAT and FQNNGV. This CDR3 comprises 13 residues. V lost 0 bases to trimming and J lost 5 bases, with 5 bases between them. The same data also went into a second study, on T cells in Graves' hyperthyroidism and ophthalmopathy. That work states: With the HTBI primer set, the TCR CDR3 went through a first round of RT-PCR. Blood shared most expanded thyroid clonotypes above 0.001.

The rearrangement uses TRBV11-2 and TRBJ1-5; no clear D gene. This specimen was peripheral blood mononuclear cells (PBMCs), taken at new diagnosis, from a patient treated with antithyroid drugs. This clonotype was sampled from a woman aged 45-65 years with Graves disease. Here the CDR3 DNA reads TGTGCCAGCAGCTTAGACCCTTATCAGCCCCAGCATTTT. Its protein is CASSLDPYQPQHF.